Reported below is one TCR beta chain. Its antigen remains unknown. This record belongs to a study of blood T cells in healthy people across ages. Study-level information: Per every two T cells, about one barcoded beta molecule was captured by template switching.

The authors ran a second PCR of about 7 to 11 cycles using a sample-barcoded 5' primer and a J-beta primer mix. From the 5' RACE reads, TCRdb called clonotypes with MiXCR, one entry per CDR3 protein. The sample consists of about 1.8 million distinct CDR3 sequences, 40% to 55% of them appearing once. Whole-study results and caveats: The CMV status of each donor remained undetermined, and this could have confounded shifts in expanded clonotypes. Without sorted subsets, naive and antigen-experienced compartments could not be conclusively compared.

Germline V gene sequence: CDR1 SGHTA, CDR2 FQGNSA. After removal of 4 bases from V and 11 bases from J, the junction contained 13 bases not matched to a gene. The CDR3 covers 14 residues. The rearrangement joins TRBV7-2 to TRBJ2-5; TRBD2 matches at 7 bases. The sequence came from a middle-aged woman in good health. The sample was blood. DNA for the CDR3: TGTGCCAGCAGCTGGGGGGGTAAGGACAATGAGCAGTACTTC. It codes for CASSWGGKDNEQYF. The whole variable domain, remainder taken from reference TRBV7-2 and TRBJ2-5, is GAGVSQSPSNKVTEKGKDVELRCDPISGHTALYWYRQSLGQGLEFLIYFQGNSAPDKSGLPSDRFSAERTGGSVSTLTIQRTQQEDSAVYLCASSWGGKDNEQYFGPGTRLLVL.